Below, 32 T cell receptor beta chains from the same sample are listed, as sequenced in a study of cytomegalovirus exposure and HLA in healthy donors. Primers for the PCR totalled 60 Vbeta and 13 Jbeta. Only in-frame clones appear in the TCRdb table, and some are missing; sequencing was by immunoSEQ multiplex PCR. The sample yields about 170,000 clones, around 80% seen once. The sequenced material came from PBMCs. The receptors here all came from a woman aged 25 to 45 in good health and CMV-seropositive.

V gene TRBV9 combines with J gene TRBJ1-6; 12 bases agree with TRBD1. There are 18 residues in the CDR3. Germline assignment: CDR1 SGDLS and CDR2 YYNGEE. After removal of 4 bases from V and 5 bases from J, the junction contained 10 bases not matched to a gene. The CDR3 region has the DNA TGTGCCAGCAGCCACCGGGACAGGGGGCCACGGGATAATTCACCCCTCCACTTT. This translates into CASSHRDRGPRDNSPLHF. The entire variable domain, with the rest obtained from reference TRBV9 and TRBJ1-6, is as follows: DSGVTQTPKHLITATGQRVTLRCSPRSGDLSVYWYQQSLDQGLQFLIQYYNGEERAKGNILERFSAQQFPDLHSELNLSSLELGDSALYFCASSHRDRGPRDNSPLHFGNGTRLTVT.

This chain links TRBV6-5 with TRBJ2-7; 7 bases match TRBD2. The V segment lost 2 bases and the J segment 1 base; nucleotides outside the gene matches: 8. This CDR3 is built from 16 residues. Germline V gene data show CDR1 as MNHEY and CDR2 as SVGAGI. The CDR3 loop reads CASSYPRGRGSYEQYF. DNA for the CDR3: TGTGCCAGCAGTTACCCCCGGGGGAGGGGATCCTACGAGCAGTACTTC.

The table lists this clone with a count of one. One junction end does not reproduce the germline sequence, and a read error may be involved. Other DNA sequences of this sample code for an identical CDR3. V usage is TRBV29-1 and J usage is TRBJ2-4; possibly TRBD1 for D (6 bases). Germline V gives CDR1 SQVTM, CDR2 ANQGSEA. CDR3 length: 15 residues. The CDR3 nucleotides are TGCAGCGTTGAAGATACAGGGCTGACCAAAAACATTCAGTACTTT. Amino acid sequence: CSVEDTGLTKNIQYF.

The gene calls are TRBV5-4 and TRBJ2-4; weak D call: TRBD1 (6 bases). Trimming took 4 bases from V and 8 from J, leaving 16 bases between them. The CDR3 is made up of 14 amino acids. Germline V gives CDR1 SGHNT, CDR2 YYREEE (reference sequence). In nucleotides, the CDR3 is TGTGCCAGCAGCCCCCAGGGGCAGGCGGACATTCAGTACTTC. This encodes CASSPQGQADIQYF.

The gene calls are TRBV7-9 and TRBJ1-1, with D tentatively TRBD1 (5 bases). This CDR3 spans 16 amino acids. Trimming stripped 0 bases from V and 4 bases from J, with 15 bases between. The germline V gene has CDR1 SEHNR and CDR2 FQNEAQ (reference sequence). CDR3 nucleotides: TGTGCCAGCAGCTTAGCGACTCCGGCGGGACTCACTGAAGCTTTCTTT. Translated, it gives CASSLATPAGLTEAFF.

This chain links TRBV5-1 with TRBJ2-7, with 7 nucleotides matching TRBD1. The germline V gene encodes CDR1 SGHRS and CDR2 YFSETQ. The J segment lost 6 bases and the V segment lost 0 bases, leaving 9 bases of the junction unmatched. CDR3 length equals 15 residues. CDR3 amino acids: CASSLETGRYGEQYF. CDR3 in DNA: TGCGCCAGCAGCTTGGAGACAGGGAGATACGGCGAGCAGTACTTC.

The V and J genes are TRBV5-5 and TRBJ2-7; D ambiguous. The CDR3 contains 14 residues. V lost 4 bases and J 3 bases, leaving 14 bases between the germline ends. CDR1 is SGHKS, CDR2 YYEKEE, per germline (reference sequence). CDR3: CASSPEPGYYEQYF. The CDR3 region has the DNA TGTGCCAGCAGCCCAGAGCCAGGTTACTACGAGCAGTACTTC.

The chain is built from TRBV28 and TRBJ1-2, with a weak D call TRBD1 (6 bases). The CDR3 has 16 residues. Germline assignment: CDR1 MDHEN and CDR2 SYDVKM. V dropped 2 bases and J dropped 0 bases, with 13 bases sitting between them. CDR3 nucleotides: TGTGCCAGCAGTTTAAGGGGGGCGGGGGCTAACTATGGCTACACCTTC. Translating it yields CASSLRGAGANYGYTF.

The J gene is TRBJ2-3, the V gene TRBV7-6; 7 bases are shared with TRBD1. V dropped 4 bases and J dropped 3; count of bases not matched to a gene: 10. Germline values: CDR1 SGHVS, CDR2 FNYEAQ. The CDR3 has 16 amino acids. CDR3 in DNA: TGTGCCAGCAGCTCAGGGACAGCCTTTCAAACAGATACGCAGTATTTT. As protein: CASSSGTAFQTDTQYF. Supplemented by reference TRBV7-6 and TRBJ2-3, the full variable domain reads GAGVSQSPRYKVTKRGQDVALRCDPISGHVSLYWYRQALGQGPEFLTYFNYEAQQDKSGLPNDRFSAERPEGSISTLTIQRTEQRDSAMYRCASSSGTAFQTDTQYFGPGTRLTVL.

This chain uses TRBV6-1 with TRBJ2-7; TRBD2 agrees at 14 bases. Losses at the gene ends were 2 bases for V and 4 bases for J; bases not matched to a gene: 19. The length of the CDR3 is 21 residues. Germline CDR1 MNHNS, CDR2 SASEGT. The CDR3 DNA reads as TGTGCCAGCAGTGAATACAAGGACCCGGGACTAGCGGGGGAATTGGTATACGAGCAGTACTTC. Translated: CASSEYKDPGLAGELVYEQYF.

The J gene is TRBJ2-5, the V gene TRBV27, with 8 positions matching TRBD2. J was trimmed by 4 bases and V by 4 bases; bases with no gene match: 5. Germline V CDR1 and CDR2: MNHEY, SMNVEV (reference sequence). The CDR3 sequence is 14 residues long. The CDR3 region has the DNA TGTGCCAGCAGTTCCCTGGCGGGGGGAGAGACCCAGTACTTC. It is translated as CASSSLAGGETQYF.

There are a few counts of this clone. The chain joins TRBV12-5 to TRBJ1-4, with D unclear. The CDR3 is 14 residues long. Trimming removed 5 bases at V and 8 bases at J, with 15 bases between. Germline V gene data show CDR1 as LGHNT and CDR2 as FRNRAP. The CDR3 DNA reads TGTGCTAGTGGTCTAGACGGGTCCGTCGAAAAACTGTTTTTT. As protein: CASGLDGSVEKLFF.

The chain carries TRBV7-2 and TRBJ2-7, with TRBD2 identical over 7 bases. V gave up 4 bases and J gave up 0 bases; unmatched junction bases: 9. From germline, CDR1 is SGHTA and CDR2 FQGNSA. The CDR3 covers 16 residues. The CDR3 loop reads CASSSGLLADSYEQYF. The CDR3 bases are TGTGCCAGCAGCTCAGGTCTTCTAGCGGACTCCTACGAGCAGTACTTC.

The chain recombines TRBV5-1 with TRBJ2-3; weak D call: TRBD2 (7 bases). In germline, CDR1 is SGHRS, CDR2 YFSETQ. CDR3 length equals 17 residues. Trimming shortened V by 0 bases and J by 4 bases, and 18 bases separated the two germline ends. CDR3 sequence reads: CASSLAAAGAGSDTQYF. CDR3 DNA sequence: TGCGCCAGCAGCTTGGCCGCGGCGGGGGCCGGGTCAGATACGCAGTATTTT.

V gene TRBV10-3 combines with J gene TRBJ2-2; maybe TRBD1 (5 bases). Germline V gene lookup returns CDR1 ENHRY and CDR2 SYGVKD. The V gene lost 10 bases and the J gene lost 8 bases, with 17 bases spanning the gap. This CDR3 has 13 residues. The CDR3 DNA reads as TGTGCCACCGCCTTGGACCCAGGGGGGGAGCTGTTTTTT. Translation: CATALDPGGELFF.

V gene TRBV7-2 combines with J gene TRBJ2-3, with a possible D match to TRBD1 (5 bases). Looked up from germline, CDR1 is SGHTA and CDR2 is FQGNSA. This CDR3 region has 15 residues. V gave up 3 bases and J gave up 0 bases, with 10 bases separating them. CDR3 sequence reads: CASSFEGVSTDTQYF. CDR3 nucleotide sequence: TGTGCCAGCAGCTTTGAAGGGGTGAGCACAGATACGCAGTATTTT.

DNA of the CDR3: TGTGCCAGTAGTAGCGGGGCAACAACCGGGGAGACCCAGTACTTC. This encodes CASSSGATTGETQYF. The V and J genes are TRBV28 and TRBJ2-5; 8 bases match TRBD2. Germline values: CDR1 MDHEN, CDR2 SYDVKM. CDR3 length: 15 residues. V lost 9 bases to trimming and J lost 5 bases; unmatched junction nucleotides: 14.

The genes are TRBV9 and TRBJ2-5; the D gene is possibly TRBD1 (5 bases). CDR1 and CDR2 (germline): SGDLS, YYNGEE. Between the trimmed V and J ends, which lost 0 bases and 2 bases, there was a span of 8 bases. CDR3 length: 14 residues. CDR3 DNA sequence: TGTGCCAGCAGCGTAGGATCAGGGCAAGAGACCCAGTACTTC. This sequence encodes CASSVGSGQETQYF.

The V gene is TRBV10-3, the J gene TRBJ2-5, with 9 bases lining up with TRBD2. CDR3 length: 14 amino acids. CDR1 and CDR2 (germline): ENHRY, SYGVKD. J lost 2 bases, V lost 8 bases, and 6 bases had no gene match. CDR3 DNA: TGTGCCATCGGTCGCGGGGGGGAACAAGAGACCCAGTACTTC. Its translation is CAIGRGGEQETQYF.

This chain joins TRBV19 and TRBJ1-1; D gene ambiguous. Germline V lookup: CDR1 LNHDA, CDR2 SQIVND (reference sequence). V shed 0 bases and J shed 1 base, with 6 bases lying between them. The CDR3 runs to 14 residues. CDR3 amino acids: CASSIDGRNTEAFF. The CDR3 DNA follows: TGTGCCAGTAGTATAGATGGCCGGAACACTGAAGCTTTCTTT.

CDR3 nucleotide sequence: TGTGCCACCAGCAGAGAGAAGCTGGTCACCGGGGAGCTGTTTTTT. It codes for CATSREKLVTGELFF. The rearrangement joins TRBV15 to TRBJ2-2; D gene unclear. The CDR3 length is 15 residues. V gave up 0 bases and J gave up 4 bases, with 9 bases separating them. CDR1 and CDR2 from the germline V gene are LNHNV and YYDKDF (reference sequence).

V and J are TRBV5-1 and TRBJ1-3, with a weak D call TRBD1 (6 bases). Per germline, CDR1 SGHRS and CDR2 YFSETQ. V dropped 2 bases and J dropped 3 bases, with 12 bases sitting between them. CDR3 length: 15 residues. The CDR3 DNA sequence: TGCGCCAGCAGCTTAACAGGGAAAGGTGGAAACACCATATATTTT. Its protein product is CASSLTGKGGNTIYF.

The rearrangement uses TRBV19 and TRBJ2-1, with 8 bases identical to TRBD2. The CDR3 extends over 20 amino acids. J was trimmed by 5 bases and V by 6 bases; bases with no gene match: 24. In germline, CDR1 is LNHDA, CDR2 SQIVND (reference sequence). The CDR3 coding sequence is TGTGCCAGTAGCGGATCCCGGGGGCGGGGGGTCTTGGGACTGAACAATGAGCAGTTCTTC. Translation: CASSGSRGRGVLGLNNEQFF.

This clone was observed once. The CDR3 loop reads CASSLESPHTEAFF. DNA for the CDR3: TGCGCCAGCAGCTTGGAGAGCCCCCACACTGAAGCTTTCTTT. V and J are TRBV5-1 and TRBJ1-1; no definite D call. Trimming removed 0 bases from V and 3 bases from J, with 9 bases in between. Germline loops: CDR1 SGHRS, CDR2 YFSETQ. The length of the CDR3 is 14 residues.

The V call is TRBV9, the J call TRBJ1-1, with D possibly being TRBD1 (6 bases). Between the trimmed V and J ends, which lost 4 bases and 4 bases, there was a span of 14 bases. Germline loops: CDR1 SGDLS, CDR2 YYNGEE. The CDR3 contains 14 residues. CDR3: CASSTGGGPTEAFF. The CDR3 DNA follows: TGTGCCAGCAGCACCGGGGGGGGCCCCACTGAAGCTTTCTTT. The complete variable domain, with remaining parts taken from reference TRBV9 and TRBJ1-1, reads DSGVTQTPKHLITATGQRVTLRCSPRSGDLSVYWYQQSLDQGLQFLIQYYNGEERAKGNILERFSAQQFPDLHSELNLSSLELGDSALYFCASSTGGGPTEAFFGQGTRLTVV.

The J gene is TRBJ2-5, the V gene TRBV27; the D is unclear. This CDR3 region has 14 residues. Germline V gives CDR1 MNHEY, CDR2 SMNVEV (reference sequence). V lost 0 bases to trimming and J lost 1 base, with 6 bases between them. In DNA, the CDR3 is TGTGCCAGCAGTTTATCGCACAGCCAAGAGACCCAGTACTTC. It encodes CASSLSHSQETQYF.

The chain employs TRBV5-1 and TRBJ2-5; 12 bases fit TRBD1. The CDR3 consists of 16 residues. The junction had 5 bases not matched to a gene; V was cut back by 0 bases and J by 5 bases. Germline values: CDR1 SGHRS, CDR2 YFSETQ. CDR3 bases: TGCGCCAGCAGCTTGGTGGGACAGGGGGCCGGGGAGACCCAGTACTTC. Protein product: CASSLVGQGAGETQYF.

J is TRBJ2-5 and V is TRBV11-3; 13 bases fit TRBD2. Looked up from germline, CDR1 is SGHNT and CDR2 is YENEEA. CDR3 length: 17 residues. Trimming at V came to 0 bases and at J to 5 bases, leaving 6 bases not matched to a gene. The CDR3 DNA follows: TGTGCCAGCAGCTTAGATGGACTAGCGGGGGAGGATGAGACCCAGTACTTC. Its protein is CASSLDGLAGEDETQYF.

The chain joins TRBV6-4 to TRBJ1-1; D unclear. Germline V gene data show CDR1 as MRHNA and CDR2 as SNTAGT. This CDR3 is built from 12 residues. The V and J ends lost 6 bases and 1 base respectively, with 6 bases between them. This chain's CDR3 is CASRASNTEAFF. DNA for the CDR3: TGTGCCAGCAGAGCATCGAACACTGAAGCTTTCTTT.

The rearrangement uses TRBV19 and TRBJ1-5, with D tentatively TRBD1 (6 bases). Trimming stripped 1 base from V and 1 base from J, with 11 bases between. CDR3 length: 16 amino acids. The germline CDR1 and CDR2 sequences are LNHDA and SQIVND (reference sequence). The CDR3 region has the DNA TGTGCCAGTAGTATAGTAAGGGGGATGAGCAATCAGCCCCAGCATTTT. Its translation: CASSIVRGMSNQPQHF.

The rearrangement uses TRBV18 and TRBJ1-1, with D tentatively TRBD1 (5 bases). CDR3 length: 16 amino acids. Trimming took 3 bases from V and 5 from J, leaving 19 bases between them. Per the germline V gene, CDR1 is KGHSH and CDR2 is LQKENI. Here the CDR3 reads CASSPPSRGIGTEAFF. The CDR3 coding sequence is TGTGCCAGCTCACCCCCCTCCCGGGGGATCGGGACTGAAGCTTTCTTT.

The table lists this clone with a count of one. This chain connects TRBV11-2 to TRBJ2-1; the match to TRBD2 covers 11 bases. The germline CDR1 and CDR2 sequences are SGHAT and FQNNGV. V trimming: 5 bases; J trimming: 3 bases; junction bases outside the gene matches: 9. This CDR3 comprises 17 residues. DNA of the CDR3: TGTGCCAGCAGCCGTTTAGCGGGGGGGGGCTTCTACAATGAGCAGTTCTTC. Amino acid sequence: CASSRLAGGGFYNEQFF.